The present T cell receptor (beta chain) was sequenced within a study of T cells after posttransplantation cyclophosphamide. The V segment lost 3 bases and the J segment 4 bases; nucleotides outside the gene matches: 6. The germline V gene has CDR1 SGHTA and CDR2 FQGNSA. This CDR3 comprises 15 residues. This clone was observed many times. TCRdb's copy holds only in-frame clones and misses some; the assay was immunoSEQ multiplex PCR. The sample includes about 30,000 clones, none of them occurring once. The chain is built from TRBV7-2 and TRBJ2-7, with 10 bases lining up with TRBD2. Material for sequencing was PBMCs. This clonotype originated in a woman aged 60-75 years in good health, CMV-negative, and a related stem cell transplant donor. The CDR3 protein is CASSLTGLADYEQYF. As DNA, the CDR3 is TGTGCCAGCAGCTTGACAGGACTAGCGGATTACGAGCAGTACTTC. Full variable domain (rest looked up from reference TRBV7-2 and TRBJ2-7): GAGVSQSPSNKVTEKGKDVELRCDPISGHTALYWYRQSLGQGLEFLIYFQGNSAPDKSGLPSDRFSAERTGGSVSTLTIQRTQQEDSAVYLCASSLTGLADYEQYFGPGTRLTVT.